Following are 20 T cell receptor beta chains from one sample sequenced in a study of regulatory T cells in long-lasting Graves disease. The authors built TCR beta libraries using iRepertoire HTBI primers and Arm-PCR of CDR3 regions. TCRdb analysed the multiplex PCR reads with MiXCR anew, one entry per CDR3 protein. The sample includes 400,000 to 450,000 distinct CDR3 sequences, under 15% seen only once; the top ten take 15% to 20%. As to time point: newly diagnosed GD, antithyroid drugs for less than 3 months. Following extraction of RNA from PBMCs, that RNA was used to make the TCR library. These data were likewise used in another study, on T cells in Graves' hyperthyroidism and ophthalmopathy.

This specimen consisted of peripheral blood mononuclear cells (PBMCs), obtained at new diagnosis, from a patient treated with antithyroid drugs. The receptors were gathered from a woman aged 25 to 39 with Graves disease.

Many counts were recorded for this clonotype. V usage is TRBV5-1 and J usage is TRBJ2-7, with 9 bases matching TRBD1. With 5 bases clipped from V and 6 bases from J, the junction kept 9 bases outside the gene matches. This CDR3 contains 14 residues. Germline CDR1 reads SGHRS; CDR2 reads YFSETQ. The CDR3: CASSSGTGLVEQYF. The DNA for the CDR3 is TGCGCCAGCAGTTCCGGGACAGGGCTGGTCGAGCAGTACTTC.

This clonotype appeared a few times. The chain employs TRBV18 and TRBJ2-6, with no clear D. The CDR3 has 15 residues. CDR1 and CDR2 (germline): KGHSH, LQKENI. The V gene lost 5 bases and the J gene lost 0 bases, with 8 bases spanning the gap. CDR3 nucleotides: TGTGCCAGCTCAGGCGGATCCTCTGGGGCCAACGTCCTGACTTTC. Its translation is CASSGGSSGANVLTF.

This clonotype showed up many times. The rearrangement joins TRBV3-1 to TRBJ1-1; no clear D. Trimming took 0 bases from V and 5 from J, leaving 4 bases between them. The CDR3 consists of 12 residues. The V gene's germline CDR1 is LGHDT and CDR2 YNNKEL (reference sequence). The CDR3 DNA reads TGTGCCAGCAGCCAAGAGGGGACTGAAGCTTTCTTT. It yields the protein CASSQEGTEAFF.

The V gene is TRBV30, the J gene TRBJ1-5, with 7 bases lining up with TRBD1. V dropped 2 bases and J dropped 2; count of bases not matched to a gene: 3. Germline loops: CDR1 GTSNPN, CDR2 SVGIG (reference sequence). CDR3 size: 14 residues. In DNA form, the CDR3 reads TGTGCCTGGAGTCCAGGACAGGGCAATCAGCCCCAGCATTTT. Protein sequence: CAWSPGQGNQPQHF.

The chain is built from TRBV7-9 and TRBJ2-1; 13 nucleotides match TRBD2. The germline CDR1 and CDR2 sequences are SEHNR and FQNEAQ (reference sequence). The trim removed 1 base at V and 9 bases at J, leaving 12 bases unmatched. There are 18 residues in the CDR3. The CDR3 DNA follows: TGTGCCAGCAGCTTAGAACCACTAGCGGGAGGGCCAGGGGGTGAGCAGTTCTTC. Translation: CASSLEPLAGGPGGEQFF.

Ten or more counts support this clonotype. The gene calls are TRBV6-2 or TRBV6-3 and TRBJ1-1; D remains ambiguous. Germline CDR1 reads MNHEY; CDR2 reads SVGEGT. This CDR3 region has 14 residues. Trimming shortened V by 0 bases and J by 7 bases, and 12 bases separated the two germline ends. The CDR3 region is CASSYSFGRIEAFF. The CDR3 DNA reads TGTGCCAGCAGTTACTCCTTTGGACGGATTGAAGCTTTCTTT.

This clonotype was observed at least ten times. V usage is TRBV5-5 and J usage is TRBJ2-1, with D uncertain. The CDR3 is 15 residues long. The V end lost 3 bases, the J end lost 8 bases, and 18 bases lay between the germline ends. The germline V gene encodes CDR1 SGHKS and CDR2 YYEKEE (reference sequence). The CDR3 sequence is CASSSLQGRLHEQFF. Written as DNA, the CDR3 is TGTGCCAGCAGCTCGCTGCAAGGCCGCCTACATGAGCAGTTCTTC.

A word on this clonotype: One base separates it from a far larger clone, so it is likely a read error. The chain joins TRBV7-7 to TRBJ2-3; D unclear. V was cut by 1 base and J by 2 bases, with 7 bases left in between. The length of the CDR3 is 14 residues. Germline lookup yields CDR1 SSHAT and CDR2 FNYEAQ (reference sequence). The CDR3 DNA sequence: TGTGCCAGCAGCTTAGGGGAAGACACAGATACGCAGTATTTT. Its translation is CASSLGEDTDTQYF.

V usage is TRBV12-3 or TRBV12-4 and J usage is TRBJ1-1, with D unclear. V was cut by 1 base and J by 1 base, with 7 bases left in between. The length of the CDR3 is 14 residues. The CDR3 DNA is TGTGCCAGCAGTTTAGGGATGGCGAACACTGAAGCTTTCTTT. Translation gives CASSLGMANTEAFF.

In its sample, this clonotype was seen many times. The chain has TRBV28 and TRBJ1-2, with a weak D call TRBD1 (5 bases). This CDR3 is 16 amino acids long. V dropped 3 bases and J dropped 2 bases, with 16 bases sitting between them. Germline-derived CDR1 and CDR2 are MDHEN and SYDVKM. CDR3 loop: CASSFEGKPRNYGYTF. The CDR3 DNA reads TGTGCCAGCAGTTTTGAGGGGAAGCCTCGAAACTATGGCTACACCTTC.

The sample holds a few counts of this clonotype. The chain links TRBV5-1 to TRBJ2-5, with 10 nucleotides matching TRBD2. The germline CDR1 and CDR2 sequences are SGHRS and YFSETQ. Unmatched junction bases numbered 13, after V lost 3 bases and J lost 5 bases. The CDR3 totals 17 residues. The chain's CDR3 is CASSYTLAGALSETQYF. DNA for the CDR3: TGCGCCAGCAGCTACACCCTAGCGGGAGCGTTATCGGAGACCCAGTACTTC.

This clonotype was observed a few times. A junction boundary mismatches the germline segment, possibly from a read error. V gene TRBV7-9 combines with J gene TRBJ2-1, with a tentative D call TRBD2 (6 bases). Germline V gives CDR1 SEHNR, CDR2 FQNEAQ (reference sequence). The CDR3 runs to 12 residues. The CDR3 region is CASSRMEGPPLF. The DNA of the CDR3 is TGTGCCAGCAGCCGGATGGAGGGGCCCCCCCTCTTC.

This clonotype was counted only a few times. This chain uses TRBV18 with TRBJ1-6, with TRBD1 matching over 7 bases. The CDR3 runs to 13 residues. V trimming: 6 bases; J trimming: 10 bases; junction bases outside the gene matches: 6. Germline loops: CDR1 KGHSH, CDR2 LQKENI. CDR3 in amino acids: CASSRDSTSPLHF. The CDR3 coding sequence is TGTGCCAGCTCTCGGGACAGTACCTCACCCCTCCACTTT.

In this sample, this clonotype turned up many times. The V and J genes are TRBV12-3 or TRBV12-4 and TRBJ2-6; 13 bases are shared with TRBD2. Unmatched junction bases numbered 6, after V lost 5 bases and J lost 2 bases. The CDR3 extends over 18 amino acids. The CDR3, as DNA: TGTGCCAGCAGTGCAACGGGACTAGCGGGACCTGGGGCCAACGTCCTGACTTTC. As protein: CASSATGLAGPGANVLTF.

Of note for this clonotype: Without the conserved terminal phenylalanine or tryptophan, this CDR3 likely stems from a read error. The chain has TRBV27 and TRBJ1-2; D is unclear. Trimming left V 3 bases short and J 3 bases short, with 8 bases between. Looked up from germline, CDR1 is MNHEY and CDR2 is SMNVEV (reference sequence). The CDR3 consists of 13 residues. CDR3 protein: CASSFSTYYGYTS. CDR3 sequence (DNA): TGTGCCAGCAGTTTTAGCACCTACTATGGCTACACCTCC.

This clonotype was seen a handful of times. The CDR3: CASNPGTEDLGNGYTF. The CDR3 nucleotides are TGTGCCAGCAACCCCGGGACAGAGGATTTGGGGAATGGCTACACCTTC. The V and J genes are TRBV6-1 and TRBJ1-2; TRBD1 agrees at 7 bases. Germline V CDR1 and CDR2: MNHNS, SASEGT. The CDR3 is 16 amino acids. V was clipped by 7 bases and J by 6 bases; unmatched bases: 17.

This clonotype was seen ten or more times. The chain is built from TRBV14 and TRBJ2-1; 7 bases fit TRBD2. In germline, CDR1 is SGHDN, CDR2 FVKESK. The J segment lost 5 bases and the V segment lost 1 base, leaving 5 bases of the junction unmatched. The CDR3 totals 15 residues. The CDR3 loop is CASSQVRDYNNEQFF. As DNA, the CDR3 is TGTGCCAGCAGCCAAGTTCGGGACTACAACAATGAGCAGTTCTTC.

This rearrangement joins TRBV7-6 to TRBJ1-2; D not resolved. V lost 5 bases and J lost 3, with 22 bases in between. From germline, CDR1 is SGHVS and CDR2 FNYEAQ. The CDR3 contains 17 residues. CDR3 amino acids: CASSHSWEGVADYGYTF. DNA of the CDR3: TGTGCCAGCAGCCATAGTTGGGAGGGAGTTGCTGACTATGGCTACACCTTC.

This clonotype was counted many times. The chain combines TRBV3-1 with TRBJ2-5; D unresolved. The CDR3 is 15 residues long. V was shortened by 0 bases and J by 2 bases, with 10 bases between the two germline ends. Germline CDR1 LGHDT, CDR2 YNNKEL (reference sequence). The CDR3 region is CASSQEGNSQETQYF. The CDR3 coding sequence is TGTGCCAGCAGCCAAGAAGGAAACAGTCAAGAGACCCAGTACTTC.

V usage is TRBV12-3 or TRBV12-4 and J usage is TRBJ1-5, with a possible D match to TRBD1 (5 bases). V was cut by 6 bases and J by 4 bases, with 10 bases left in between. The CDR3 has 13 amino acids. CDR3 sequence reads: CASSRGLNQPQHF. CDR3 DNA: TGTGCCAGCAGCCGGGGCCTAAATCAGCCCCAGCATTTT.